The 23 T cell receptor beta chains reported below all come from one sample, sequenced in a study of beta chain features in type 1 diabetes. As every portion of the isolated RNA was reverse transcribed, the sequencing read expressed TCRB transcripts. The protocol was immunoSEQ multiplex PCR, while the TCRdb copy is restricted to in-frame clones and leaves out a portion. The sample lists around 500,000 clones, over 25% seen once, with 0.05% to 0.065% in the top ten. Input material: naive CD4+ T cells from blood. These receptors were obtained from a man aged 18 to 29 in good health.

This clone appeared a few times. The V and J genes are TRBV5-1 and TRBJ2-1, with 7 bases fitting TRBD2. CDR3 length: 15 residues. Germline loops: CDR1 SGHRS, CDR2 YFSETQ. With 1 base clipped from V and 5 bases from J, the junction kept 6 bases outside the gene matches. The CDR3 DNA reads TGCGCCAGCAGCTTGAGCGGGACGGAACACAATGAGCAGTTCTTC. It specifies CASSLSGTEHNEQFF.

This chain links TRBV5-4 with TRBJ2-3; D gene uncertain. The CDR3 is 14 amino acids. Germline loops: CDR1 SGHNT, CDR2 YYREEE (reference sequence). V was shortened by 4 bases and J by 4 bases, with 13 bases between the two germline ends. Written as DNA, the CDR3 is TGTGCCAGCAGCCCCGGTCCATCGCCAGATACGCAGTATTTT. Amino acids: CASSPGPSPDTQYF. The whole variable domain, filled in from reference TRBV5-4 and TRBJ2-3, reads ETGVTQSPTHLIKTRGQQVTLRCSSQSGHNTVSWYQQALGQGPQFIFQYYREEENGRGNFPPRFSGLQFPNYSSELNVNALELDDSALYLCASSPGPSPDTQYFGPGTRLTVL.

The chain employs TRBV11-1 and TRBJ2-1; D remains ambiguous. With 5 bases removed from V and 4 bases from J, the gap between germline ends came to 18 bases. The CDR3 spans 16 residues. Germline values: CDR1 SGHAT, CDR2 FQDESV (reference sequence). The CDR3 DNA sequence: TGTGCCAGCAGCCCCTGGGCCAGCGTGACGTACAATGAGCAGTTCTTC. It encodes CASSPWASVTYNEQFF.

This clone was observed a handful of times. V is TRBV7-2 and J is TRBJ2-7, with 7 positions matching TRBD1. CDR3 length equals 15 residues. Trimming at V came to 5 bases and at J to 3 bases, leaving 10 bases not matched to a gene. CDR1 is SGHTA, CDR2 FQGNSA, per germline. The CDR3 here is CASSLETGDSYEQYF. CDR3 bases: TGTGCCAGCAGCCTGGAGACCGGGGACAGCTACGAGCAGTACTTC.

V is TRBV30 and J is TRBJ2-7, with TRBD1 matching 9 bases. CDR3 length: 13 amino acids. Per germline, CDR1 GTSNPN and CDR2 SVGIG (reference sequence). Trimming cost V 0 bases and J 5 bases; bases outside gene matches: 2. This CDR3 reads CAWSVDRGNEQYF. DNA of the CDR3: TGTGCCTGGAGTGTGGACAGGGGCAACGAGCAGTACTTC.

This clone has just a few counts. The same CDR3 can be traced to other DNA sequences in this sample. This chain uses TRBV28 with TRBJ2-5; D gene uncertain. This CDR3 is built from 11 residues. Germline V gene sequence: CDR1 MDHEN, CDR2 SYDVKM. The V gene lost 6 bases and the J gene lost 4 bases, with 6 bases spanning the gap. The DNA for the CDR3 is TGTGCCAGCAGCCTGCGAGAGACCCAGTACTTC. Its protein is CASSLRETQYF.

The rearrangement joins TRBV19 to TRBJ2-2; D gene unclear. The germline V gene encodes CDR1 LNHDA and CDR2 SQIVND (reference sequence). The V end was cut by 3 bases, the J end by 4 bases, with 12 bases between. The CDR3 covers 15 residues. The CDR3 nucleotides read TGTGCCAGTAGTATCGATTTGTCTTCCACCGGGGAGCTGTTTTTT. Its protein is CASSIDLSSTGELFF.

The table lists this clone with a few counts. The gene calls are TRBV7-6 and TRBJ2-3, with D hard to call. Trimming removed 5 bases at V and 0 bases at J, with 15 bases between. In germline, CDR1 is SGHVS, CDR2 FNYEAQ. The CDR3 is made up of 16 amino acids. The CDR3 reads CASSEGSRHSTDTQYF. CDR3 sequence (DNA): TGTGCCAGCAGCGAAGGGTCTCGGCATAGCACAGATACGCAGTATTTT.

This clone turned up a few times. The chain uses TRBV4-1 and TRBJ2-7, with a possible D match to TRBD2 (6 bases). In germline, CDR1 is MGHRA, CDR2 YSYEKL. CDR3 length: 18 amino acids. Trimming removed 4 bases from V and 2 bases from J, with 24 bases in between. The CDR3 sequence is CASSRQWEASPSPYEQYF. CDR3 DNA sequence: TGCGCCAGCAGCCGCCAATGGGAGGCGTCACCTTCCCCCTACGAGCAGTACTTC.

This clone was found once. The CDR3 loop is CASSHRGLVDTASMGNEQFF. CDR3 sequence (DNA): TGCGCCAGCAGCCACCGGGGACTAGTGGATACCGCGAGTATGGGCAATGAGCAGTTCTTC. The V gene is TRBV4-1, the J gene TRBJ2-1; 8 positions match TRBD2. J gave up 6 bases and V 3 bases, and 22 bases lay outside the gene matches. CDR3 size: 20 residues. Germline-derived CDR1 and CDR2 are MGHRA and YSYEKL.

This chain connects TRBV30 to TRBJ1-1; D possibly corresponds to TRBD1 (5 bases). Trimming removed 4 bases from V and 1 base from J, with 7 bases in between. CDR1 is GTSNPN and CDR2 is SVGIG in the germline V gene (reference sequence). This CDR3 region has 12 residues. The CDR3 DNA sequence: TGTGCCTGGACAGGACAGAACACTGAAGCTTTCTTT. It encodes CAWTGQNTEAFF.

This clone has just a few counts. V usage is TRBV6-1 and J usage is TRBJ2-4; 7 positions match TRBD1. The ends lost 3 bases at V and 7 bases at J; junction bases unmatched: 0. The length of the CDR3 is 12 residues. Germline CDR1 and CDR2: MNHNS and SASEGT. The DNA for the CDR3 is TGTGCCAGCAGTGAGACAGGGAACATTCAGTACTTC. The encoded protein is CASSETGNIQYF.

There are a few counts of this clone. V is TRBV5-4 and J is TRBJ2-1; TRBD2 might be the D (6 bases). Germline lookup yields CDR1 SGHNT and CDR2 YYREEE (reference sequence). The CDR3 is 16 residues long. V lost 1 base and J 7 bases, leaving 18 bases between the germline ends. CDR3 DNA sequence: TGTGCCAGCAGCTTGTCTGCGGGGAGTGTCGGAAATGAGCAGTTCTTC. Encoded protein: CASSLSAGSVGNEQFF.

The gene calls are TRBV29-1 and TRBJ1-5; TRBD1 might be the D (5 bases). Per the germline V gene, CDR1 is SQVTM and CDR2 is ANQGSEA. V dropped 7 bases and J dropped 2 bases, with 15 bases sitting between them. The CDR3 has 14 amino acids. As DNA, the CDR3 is TGCAGCGGCCTCGTGGGGGGGGGCAATCAGCCCCAGCATTTT. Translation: CSGLVGGGNQPQHF.

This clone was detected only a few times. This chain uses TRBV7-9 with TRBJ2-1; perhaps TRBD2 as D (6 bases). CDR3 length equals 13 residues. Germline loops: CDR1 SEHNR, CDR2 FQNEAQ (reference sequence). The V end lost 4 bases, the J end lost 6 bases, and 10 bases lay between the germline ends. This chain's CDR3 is CASSYLAINEQFF. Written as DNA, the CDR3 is TGTGCCAGCAGCTACCTAGCGATCAATGAGCAGTTCTTC.

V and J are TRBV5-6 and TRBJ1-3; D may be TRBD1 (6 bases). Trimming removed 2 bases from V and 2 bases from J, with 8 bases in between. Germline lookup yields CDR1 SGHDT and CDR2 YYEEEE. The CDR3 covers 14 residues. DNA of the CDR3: TGTGCCAGCAGCTTACGGGGGCCTGGAAACACCATATATTTT. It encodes CASSLRGPGNTIYF.

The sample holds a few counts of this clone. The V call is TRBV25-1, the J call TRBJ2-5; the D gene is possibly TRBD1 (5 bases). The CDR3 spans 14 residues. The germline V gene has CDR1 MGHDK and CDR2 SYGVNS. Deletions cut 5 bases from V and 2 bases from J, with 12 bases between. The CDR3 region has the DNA TGTGCCAGCAGTACCCCAGGACATCAAGAGACCCAGTACTTC. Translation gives CASSTPGHQETQYF. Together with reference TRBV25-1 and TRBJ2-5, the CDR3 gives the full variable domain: EADIYQTPRYLVIGTGKKITLECSQTMGHDKMYWYQQDPGMELHLIHYSYGVNSTEKGDLSSESTVSRIRTEHFPLTLESARPSHTSQYLCASSTPGHQETQYFGPGTRLLVL.

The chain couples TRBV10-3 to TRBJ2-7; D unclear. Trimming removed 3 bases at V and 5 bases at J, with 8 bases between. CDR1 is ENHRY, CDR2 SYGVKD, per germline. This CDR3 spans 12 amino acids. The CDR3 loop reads CAISDKGNEQYF. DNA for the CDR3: TGTGCCATCAGTGATAAAGGGAACGAGCAGTACTTC.

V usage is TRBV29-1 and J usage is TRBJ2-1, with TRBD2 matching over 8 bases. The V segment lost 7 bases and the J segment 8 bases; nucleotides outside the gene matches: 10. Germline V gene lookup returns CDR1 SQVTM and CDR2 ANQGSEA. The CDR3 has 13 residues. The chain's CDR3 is CSAHGGRSDEQFF. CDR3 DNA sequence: TGCAGCGCCCACGGCGGGAGGAGCGATGAGCAGTTCTTC.

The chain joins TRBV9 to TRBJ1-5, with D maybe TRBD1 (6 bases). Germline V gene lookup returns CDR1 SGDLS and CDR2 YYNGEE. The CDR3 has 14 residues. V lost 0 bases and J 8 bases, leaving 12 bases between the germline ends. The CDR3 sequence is CASSVGPQGKPQHF. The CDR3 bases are TGTGCCAGCAGCGTAGGCCCACAGGGCAAGCCCCAGCATTTT. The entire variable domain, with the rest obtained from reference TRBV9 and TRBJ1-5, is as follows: DSGVTQTPKHLITATGQRVTLRCSPRSGDLSVYWYQQSLDQGLQFLIQYYNGEERAKGNILERFSAQQFPDLHSELNLSSLELGDSALYFCASSVGPQGKPQHFGDGTRLSIL.

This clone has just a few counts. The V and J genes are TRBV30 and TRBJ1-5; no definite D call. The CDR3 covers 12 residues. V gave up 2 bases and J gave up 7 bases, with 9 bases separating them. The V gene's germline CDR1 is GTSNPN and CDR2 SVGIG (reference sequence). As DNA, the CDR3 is TGTGCCTGGAGTAGGACCGGCCAGCCCCAGCATTTT. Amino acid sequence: CAWSRTGQPQHF.

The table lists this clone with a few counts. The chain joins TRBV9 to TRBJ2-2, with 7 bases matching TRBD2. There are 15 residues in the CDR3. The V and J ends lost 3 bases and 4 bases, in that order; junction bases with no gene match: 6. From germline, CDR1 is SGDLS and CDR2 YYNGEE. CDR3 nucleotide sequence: TGTGCCAGCAGCGCTGGGCGGGGGATCACCGGGGAGCTGTTTTTT. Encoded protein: CASSAGRGITGELFF.

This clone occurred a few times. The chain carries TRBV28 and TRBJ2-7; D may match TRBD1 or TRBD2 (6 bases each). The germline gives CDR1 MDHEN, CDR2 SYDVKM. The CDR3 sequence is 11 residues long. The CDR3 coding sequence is TGTGCGTCGGGGGCAGCTTACGAGCAGTACTTC. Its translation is CASGAAYEQYF.